This T cell receptor (beta chain) was found in a study of cytomegalovirus exposure and HLA in healthy donors. Findings and limits, study-wide: Some TCR beta chains (roughly 160 of them) were listed as cytomegalovirus-associated.

V shed 3 bases and J shed 8 bases, with 13 bases lying between them. The CDR3 spans 13 residues. The V gene's germline CDR1 is MNHEY and CDR2 SMNVEV (reference sequence). Of note for this clone: Antigen specificity is unknown.

Primers for the PCR totalled 60 Vbeta and 13 Jbeta. Assay used: immunoSEQ multiplex PCR; TCRdb lists only in-frame clones, some missing. The sample carries about 160,000 clones, around nine tenths recorded once. The V gene is TRBV27, the J gene TRBJ1-2; no firm D call. The sample comprised PBMCs. The sequence derives from a woman aged 18-29 years in good health and CMV-seronegative. The CDR3 sequence is CASSFQPARGYTF. CDR3 nucleotide sequence: TGTGCCAGCAGTTTCCAGCCAGCGAGGGGCTACACCTTC.